This T cell receptor (beta chain) derives from a study of T cell responses to AZD1222 COVID-19 vaccine. This CDR3 contains 13 residues. Germline CDR1 and CDR2: SGHNT and YENEEA. The V end lost 5 bases, the J end lost 7 bases, and 12 bases lay between the germline ends. Sequenced by immunoSEQ multiplex PCR; TCRdb stores in-frame clones only, minus some. Among some 200,000 clones listed, more than 90% were seen once. The sample here was peripheral blood, taken 28 days after the second dose of the MenACWY control vaccine. The chain carries TRBV11-3 and TRBJ2-1; TRBD2 might be the D (6 bases). The TCR was taken from an adult who received the MenACWY meningococcal vaccine as a control. The DNA of the CDR3 is TGTGCCAGCAGCGCGGGAATATGGAATGAGCAGTTCTTC. Its translation: CASSAGIWNEQFF. The full variable domain, with the rest looked up from reference TRBV11-3 and TRBJ2-1, is EAGVVQSPRYKIIEKKQPVAFWCNPISGHNTLYWYLQNLGQGPELLIRYENEEAVDDSQLPKDRFSAERLKGVDSTLKIQPAELGDSAVYLCASSAGIWNEQFFGPGTRLTVL.